Following are 30 T cell receptor beta chains from one sample sequenced in a study of blood T cells in healthy people across ages. Next came a second PCR, run for about 6 to 12 cycles, which used a sample-barcoded 5' primer along with a J-beta primer mix. Via MiXCR, TCRdb re-called the 5' RACE reads, giving one row per CDR3 protein. Of about 510,000 distinct CDR3 sequences in the sample, 27% were seen once. These sequences were also reported in another study, on T cells of mothers and their children.

The sequencing input was blood. All receptors come from a boy aged 2 to 9 in good health.

The gene calls are TRBV12-3 or TRBV12-4 and TRBJ1-4, with TRBD1 matching 8 bases. The CDR3 sequence is 14 residues long. The ends lost 5 bases at V and 8 bases at J; junction bases unmatched: 7. CDR3 amino acids: CASSPDRGLEKLFF. CDR3 bases: TGTGCCAGCAGTCCAGACAGGGGCTTAGAAAAACTGTTTTTT.

For the CDR3, the DNA is TGTGCCTGGAGCACCACTCCTGATGAAAAACTGTTTTTT. Its protein is CAWSTTPDEKLFF. This chain connects TRBV30 to TRBJ1-4; D is undetermined. V was trimmed by 3 bases and J by 6 bases, leaving 11 bases between them. The CDR3 totals 13 residues. The germline gives CDR1 GTSNPN, CDR2 SVGIG (reference sequence). Together with reference TRBV30 and TRBJ1-4, the CDR3 gives the full variable domain: SQTIHQWPATLVQPVGSPLSLECTVEGTSNPNLYWYRQAAGRGLQLLFYSVGIGQISSEVPQNLSASRPQDRQFILSSKKLLLSDSGFYLCAWSTTPDEKLFFGSGTQLSVL.

In nucleotides, the CDR3 is TGTGCCAGCAGTTGGGCCCCGGGGGCCCTATATGAGCAGTTCTTC. It yields the protein CASSWAPGALYEQFF. The chain uses TRBV5-6 and TRBJ2-5, with D perhaps matching TRBD1 or TRBD2 (6 bases each). TRBJ2-1 matches the DNA end more closely, so the J call is doubtful. Germline CDR1 SGHDT, CDR2 YYEEEE. The CDR3 length is 15 residues.

In this sample, this clonotype turned up many times. An end of the junction does not agree with germline; a read error may underlie this. The gene calls are TRBV28 and TRBJ2-2, with D possibly matching TRBD1 (6 bases). Germline loops: CDR1 MDHEN, CDR2 SYDVKM. The CDR3 loop spans 15 amino acids. The CDR3 region has the DNA TGTGCCGGCAGTCTCACAGGGCCCAATACCGGGGAGCTGTTTTTT. Translation: CAGSLTGPNTGELFF.

This clonotype was seen more than once but under ten times. The chain couples TRBV20-1 to TRBJ2-1; 12 nucleotides align to TRBD2. Germline V gene lookup returns CDR1 DFQATT and CDR2 SNEGSKA (reference sequence). The CDR3 extends over 16 amino acids. Trimming removed 0 bases from V and 10 bases from J; junction bases left unmatched: 10. The chain's CDR3 is CSARDPSGRVASEQFF. As DNA, the CDR3 is TGCAGTGCTAGAGACCCTAGCGGGAGGGTCGCAAGCGAGCAGTTCTTC.

This chain links TRBV11-2 with TRBJ2-3, with 12 bases that match TRBD1. V lost 5 bases to trimming and J lost 5 bases; unmatched junction nucleotides: 5. CDR1 SGHAT and CDR2 FQNNGV come from the germline V gene. The CDR3 is made up of 15 amino acids. CDR3 in DNA: TGTGCCAGCAGCGACCGGGACAGGGGGCTAGATACGCAGTATTTT. Translation gives CASSDRDRGLDTQYF.

This clonotype has just a few counts. This chain connects TRBV6-1 to TRBJ2-2; TRBD2 matches at 11 bases. J lost 4 bases, V lost 6 bases, and 10 bases had no gene match. The germline V gene has CDR1 MNHNS and CDR2 SASEGT. This CDR3 is built from 17 residues. CDR3 region: CASRESGGTSGTGELFF. The CDR3 DNA follows: TGTGCCAGCAGGGAGTCCGGAGGGACTAGCGGCACCGGGGAGCTGTTTTTT.

The chain has TRBV5-6 and TRBJ1-1; D not certain. Germline CDR1 is SGHDT and CDR2 is YYEEEE. V shed 0 bases and J shed 11 bases, with 11 bases lying between them. The CDR3 consists of 12 residues. The CDR3 reads CASSLGEAGAFF. The CDR3, as DNA: TGTGCCAGCAGCTTGGGTGAGGCAGGCGCTTTCTTT.

This clonotype was counted only a few times. The chain uses TRBV27 and TRBJ1-5; 7 nucleotides line up with TRBD1. The germline gives CDR1 MNHEY, CDR2 SMNVEV (reference sequence). J lost 4 bases, V lost 2 bases, and 2 bases had no gene match. The CDR3 sequence is 14 residues long. The CDR3 reads CASSLDRVNQPQHF. CDR3 DNA: TGTGCCAGCAGTTTAGACAGGGTTAATCAGCCCCAGCATTTT.

This clonotype came up many times. V and J are TRBV6-4 and TRBJ1-6; 8 bases are shared with TRBD1. The germline gives CDR1 MRHNA, CDR2 SNTAGT. J lost 7 bases, V lost 6 bases, and 8 bases had no gene match. The CDR3 sequence is 15 residues long. CDR3 region: CASSSGGAENSPLHF. The CDR3 DNA reads TGTGCCAGCAGCTCAGGGGGCGCGGAGAATTCACCCCTCCACTTT.

In its sample, this clonotype was seen a few times. V usage is TRBV6-5 and J usage is TRBJ2-7, with D maybe TRBD2 (5 bases). The J call may be incorrect, as the DNA end agrees better with TRBJ2-1. Germline assignment: CDR1 MNHEY and CDR2 SVGAGI. This CDR3 is 13 amino acids long. The CDR3 region is CASSPEGGNEQFF. The CDR3 bases are TGTGCCAGCAGTCCCGAGGGCGGGAATGAGCAGTTCTTC.

The chain uses TRBV7-2 and TRBJ2-5; TRBD2 agrees at 9 bases. The J call is doubtful: the DNA matches TRBJ2-7 better. The CDR3 consists of 14 residues. From germline, CDR1 is SGHTA and CDR2 FQGNSA. CDR3 region: CASSAVAGDYEQYF. Written as DNA, the CDR3 is TGTGCCAGCAGCGCCGTAGCGGGAGACTACGAGCAGTACTTC.

This clonotype came up a few times. The chain couples TRBV27 to TRBJ1-2; no clear D gene. With 2 bases removed from V and 3 bases from J, the gap between germline ends came to 13 bases. Germline assignment: CDR1 MNHEY and CDR2 SMNVEV (reference sequence). The CDR3 contains 15 residues. The CDR3 loop reads CASSLSETAYYGYTF. The CDR3 DNA is TGTGCCAGCAGTTTAAGCGAAACGGCGTACTATGGCTACACCTTC.

This clonotype has a handful of counts. V is TRBV6-1 and J is TRBJ2-5; D is tentatively TRBD1 or TRBD2 (6 bases each). The end of the DNA is better explained by TRBJ2-7, so the J call may be wrong. Germline lookup yields CDR1 MNHNS and CDR2 SASEGT. This CDR3 is 15 amino acids long. The CDR3 sequence: CASSWARGEGDEQYF. The CDR3 coding sequence is TGTGCCAGCAGTTGGGCGAGGGGGGAAGGCGACGAGCAGTACTTC.

In its sample, this clonotype was seen a few times. The rearrangement uses TRBV21-1 and TRBJ1-2; no check of the table's D call, TRBD1, against the DNA was made. TRBV21-1 is a pseudogene segment. The CDR3 spans 18 residues. This chain's CDR3 is CASSRIKDWAGGGYGYTF. CDR3 DNA sequence: TGTGCCAGCAGCCGGATTAAGGATTGGGCAGGGGGGGGCTATGGCTACACCTTC.

V and J are TRBV11-2 and TRBJ1-6; 9 bases line up with TRBD1. V lost 5 bases, J lost 7 bases, and 6 bases stayed unmatched. The germline gives CDR1 SGHAT, CDR2 FQNNGV. The CDR3 contains 15 residues. The CDR3: CASSTTTGGNSPLHF. The CDR3, as DNA: TGTGCCAGCAGCACCACGACAGGGGGGAATTCACCCCTCCACTTT.

The table lists this clonotype with a few counts. The chain uses TRBV9 and TRBJ2-5, with D possibly TRBD2 on 6 matching bases. The end of the DNA is better explained by TRBJ2-1, so the J call may be wrong. The CDR3 covers 13 residues. Germline values: CDR1 SGDLS, CDR2 YYNGEE. The CDR3 reads CASSVGGGAEQFF. The CDR3, as DNA: TGTGCCAGCAGCGTAGGCGGAGGGGCAGAGCAGTTCTTC.

The chain employs TRBV25-1 and TRBJ2-1, with D possibly matching TRBD2 (6 bases). Germline V lookup: CDR1 MGHDK, CDR2 SYGVNS. The CDR3 has 13 amino acids. Trimming shortened V by 5 bases and J by 8 bases, and 13 bases separated the two germline ends. CDR3 amino acids: CASSFKLAHEQFF. CDR3 DNA: TGTGCCAGCAGTTTTAAACTAGCCCATGAGCAGTTCTTC. The whole variable domain, filled in from reference TRBV25-1 and TRBJ2-1, reads EADIYQTPRYLVIGTGKKITLECSQTMGHDKMYWYQQDPGMELHLIHYSYGVNSTEKGDLSSESTVSRIRTEHFPLTLESARPSHTSQYLCASSFKLAHEQFFGPGTRLTVL.

Notes on this clonotype: Germline is not matched at one junction end, which may reflect a read error. This rearrangement joins TRBV20-1 to TRBJ1-1; the D is unclear. CDR1 and CDR2 (germline): DFQATT, SNEGSKA (reference sequence). CDR3 size: 11 residues. In DNA, the CDR3 is TGCAGTGCGAACAGTAACACTGAACCTTTCTTT. Encoded protein: CSANSNTEPFF.

This clonotype came up a few times. V gene TRBV20-1 combines with J gene TRBJ2-1; D remains unclear. Germline V lookup: CDR1 DFQATT, CDR2 SNEGSKA (reference sequence). The CDR3 is 12 residues long. Trimming shortened V by 1 base and J by 4 bases, and 5 bases separated the two germline ends. CDR3 DNA sequence: TGCAGTGCTAGAGCTAGGTACAATGAGCAGTTCTTC. Residues: CSARARYNEQFF.

This clonotype was observed a handful of times. The rearrangement uses TRBV2 and TRBJ2-1; D not certain. The CDR3 extends over 16 amino acids. Trimming left V 4 bases short and J 0 bases short, with 13 bases between. Germline CDR1 is SNHLY and CDR2 is FYNNEI. CDR3 loop: CASSGSYQSSYNEQFF. CDR3 coding DNA: TGTGCCAGCAGTGGGAGTTACCAGAGCTCCTACAATGAGCAGTTCTTC.

This chain connects TRBV5-5 to TRBJ1-1; weak D call: TRBD1 (5 bases). The V gene's germline CDR1 is SGHKS and CDR2 YYEKEE (reference sequence). The CDR3 has 15 residues. The V end was cut by 0 bases, the J end by 6 bases, with 15 bases between. The CDR3 coding sequence is TGTGCCAGCAGCTTGGCCTTTGAGGGGAGGCCTGAAGCTTTCTTT. Translating it yields CASSLAFEGRPEAFF.

The J gene is TRBJ1-5, the V gene TRBV2; D is perhaps TRBD1 (6 bases). The V end lost 6 bases, the J end lost 3 bases, and 12 bases lay between the germline ends. Germline values: CDR1 SNHLY, CDR2 FYNNEI. The CDR3 is made up of 14 amino acids. For the CDR3, the DNA is TGTGCCAGCAGGGCAGGGGATTTCAATCAGCCCCAGCATTTT. Amino acids: CASRAGDFNQPQHF. The full variable domain, its missing parts supplied by reference TRBV2 and TRBJ1-5, is EPEVTQTPSHQVTQMGQEVILRCVPISNHLYFYWYRQILGQKVEFLVSFYNNEISEKSEIFDDQFSVERPDGSNFTLKIRSTKLEDSAMYFCASRAGDFNQPQHFGDGTRLSIL.

This chain connects TRBV14 to TRBJ2-5; 10 bases line up with TRBD2. The J call could be wrong; TRBJ2-1 is a better fit for the DNA end. The CDR3 loop spans 16 amino acids. Germline-derived CDR1 and CDR2 are SGHDN and FVKESK. CDR3 sequence (DNA): TGTGCCAGCAGCCAAGAGTTCCTAGCGGGAGCCCATGAGCAGTTCTTC. This sequence encodes CASSQEFLAGAHEQFF.

The table lists this clonotype with a few counts. This chain connects TRBV11-2 to TRBJ2-4, with D possibly being TRBD1 (5 bases). Germline V gene sequence: CDR1 SGHAT, CDR2 FQNNGV. This CDR3 region has 15 residues. V lost 0 bases and J lost 8, with 14 bases in between. This CDR3 is CASSLESRGADIQYF. Here the CDR3 DNA reads TGTGCCAGCAGCTTAGAGTCAAGGGGCGCGGACATTCAGTACTTC.

This clonotype was observed a handful of times. This chain joins TRBV13 and TRBJ2-7; D ambiguous. Germline assignment: CDR1 PRHDT and CDR2 FYEKMQ (reference sequence). This CDR3 has 12 residues. Trimming stripped 2 bases from V and 8 bases from J, with 10 bases between. The CDR3 sequence: CASSLPLRQQYF. The CDR3 DNA follows: TGTGCCAGCAGCTTACCACTACGTCAGCAGTACTTC.

This rearrangement joins TRBV4-2 to TRBJ2-3, with D unresolved. Trimming pared 1 base from V and 6 bases from J, leaving 17 bases between. This CDR3 region has 16 residues. Germline assignment: CDR1 LGHNA and CDR2 YNFKEQ. CDR3 loop: CASSQGFGSEPDTQYF. CDR3 DNA sequence: TGTGCCAGCAGCCAAGGATTTGGCAGCGAGCCCGATACGCAGTATTTT.

This chain joins TRBV6-5 and TRBJ1-4; D not resolved. The CDR3 runs 15 residues. The germline CDR1 and CDR2 sequences are MNHEY and SVGAGI. The ends were cut back, 0 bases at V and 0 bases at J, with 5 bases in the middle. CDR3 nucleotides: TGTGCCAGCAGTTACTCCCAGGCAACTAATGAAAAACTGTTTTTT. Encoded protein: CASSYSQATNEKLFF.

This chain joins TRBV4-2 and TRBJ1-1; D might be TRBD1 (5 bases). The ends were cut back, 2 bases at V and 5 bases at J, with 21 bases in the middle. Germline lookup yields CDR1 LGHNA and CDR2 YNFKEQ. The CDR3 sequence is 17 residues long. CDR3 nucleotide sequence: TGTGCCAGCAGCCAAACGTTAAGGGGAAGGCAGAAAACTGAAGCTTTCTTT. This translates into CASSQTLRGRQKTEAFF.

This clonotype was seen a handful of times. V gene TRBV9 combines with J gene TRBJ2-5; the match to TRBD1 covers 9 bases. The J call is uncertain, as TRBJ2-7 better fits the DNA end. CDR1 is SGDLS and CDR2 is YYNGEE in the germline V gene. The CDR3 length is 14 residues. The chain's CDR3 is CASSVRTGDSEQYF. As DNA, the CDR3 is TGTGCCAGCAGCGTGAGGACAGGGGATTCCGAGCAGTACTTC.